This TCR beta chain was found in a study of cytomegalovirus exposure and HLA in healthy donors. The germline CDR1 and CDR2 sequences are LGHNA and YSLEER. V lost 0 bases and J lost 0, with 7 bases in between. The CDR3 has 15 residues. This clone occurred a few times. What it binds is unknown. Use of 60 Vbeta and 13 Jbeta primers characterized the PCR. In the original workflow: In a later analysis, 70 million to 80 million unique TCR beta chains included roughly 11 million shared by two or more donors. Data came from immunoSEQ multiplex PCR; TCRdb stores just in-frame clones and leaves some out. The V and J calls and the clone size are those of that table, but D and trimming were determined from the DNA. The table lists about 150,000 clones, roughly 85% of them singletons. General study points: Roughly even sequencing depth across donors was the assumption behind the presence/absence analyses. The productive fraction for most TCR beta V segments was about 87% or about 30% in an earlier analysis.

J is TRBJ2-3 and V is TRBV4-3; D remains unclear. This TCR came from a woman between 18 and 29 years old in good health and CMV-seronegative. Sequencing was carried out using PBMCs. CDR3 region: CASSQEVSSTDTQYF. The CDR3 DNA is TGCGCCAGCAGCCAAGAAGTGAGCAGCACAGATACGCAGTATTTT.